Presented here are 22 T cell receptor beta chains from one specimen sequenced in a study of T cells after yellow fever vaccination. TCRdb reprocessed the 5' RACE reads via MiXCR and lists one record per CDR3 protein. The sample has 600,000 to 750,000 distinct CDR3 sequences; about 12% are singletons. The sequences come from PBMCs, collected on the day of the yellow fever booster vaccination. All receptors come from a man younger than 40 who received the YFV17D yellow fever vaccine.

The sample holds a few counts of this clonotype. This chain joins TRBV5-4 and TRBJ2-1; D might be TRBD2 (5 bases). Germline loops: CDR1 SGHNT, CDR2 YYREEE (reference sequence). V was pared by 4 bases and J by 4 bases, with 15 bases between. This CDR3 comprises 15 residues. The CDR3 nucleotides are TGTGCCAGCAGCCCCCCTTTTAGCGATTACAATGAGCAGTTCTTC. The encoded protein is CASSPPFSDYNEQFF.

The CDR3 region has the DNA TGCAGTGCTAGAGTAGCGGGAGGGCCCTATGAGCAGTTCTTC. It translates to CSARVAGGPYEQFF. The chain combines TRBV20-1 with TRBJ2-1, with TRBD2 identical over 11 bases. This CDR3 has 14 amino acids. V shed 1 base, J shed 8 bases, and the junction held 4 bases outside the gene matches. Germline CDR1 DFQATT, CDR2 SNEGSKA (reference sequence).

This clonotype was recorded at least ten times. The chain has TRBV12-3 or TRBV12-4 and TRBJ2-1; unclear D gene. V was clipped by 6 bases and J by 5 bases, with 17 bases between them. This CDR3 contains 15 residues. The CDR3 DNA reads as TGTGCCAGCAGCCCCGGGTCCACCCCTCACAATGAGCAGTTCTTC. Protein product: CASSPGSTPHNEQFF.

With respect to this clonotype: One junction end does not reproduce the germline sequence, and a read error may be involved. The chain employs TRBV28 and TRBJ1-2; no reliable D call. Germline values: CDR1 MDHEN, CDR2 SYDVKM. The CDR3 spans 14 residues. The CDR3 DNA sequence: TGTGCCATCAGTTTCCCCCCCCCAAGCTATGGCTACACCTTC. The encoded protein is CAISFPPPSYGYTF.

The CDR3 DNA reads TGTGCCAGCAGCCAAGGAGGGTGGGGCAGCTACTATGGCTACACCTTC. It translates to CASSQGGWGSYYGYTF. The chain is built from TRBV14 and TRBJ1-2, with a possible D match to TRBD1 (5 bases). CDR3 size: 16 residues. Trimming cost V 1 base and J 3 bases, with 15 bases left between them. Germline V gene data show CDR1 as SGHDN and CDR2 as FVKESK.

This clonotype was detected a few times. This chain's CDR3 is CSAREGAYEQYF. The CDR3 DNA reads as TGCAGTGCTAGAGAAGGGGCGTACGAGCAGTACTTC. This chain connects TRBV20-1 to TRBJ2-7, with D perhaps matching TRBD1 (5 bases). Trimming stripped 0 bases from V and 4 bases from J, with 7 bases between. The germline gives CDR1 DFQATT, CDR2 SNEGSKA (reference sequence). The CDR3 loop spans 12 amino acids.

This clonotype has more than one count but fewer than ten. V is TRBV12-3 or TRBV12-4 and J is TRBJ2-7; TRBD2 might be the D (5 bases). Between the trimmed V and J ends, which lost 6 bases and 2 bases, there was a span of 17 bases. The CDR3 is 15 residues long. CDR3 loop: CASRYGVRDPYEQYF. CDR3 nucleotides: TGTGCCAGCAGGTACGGGGTACGAGATCCCTACGAGCAGTACTTC.

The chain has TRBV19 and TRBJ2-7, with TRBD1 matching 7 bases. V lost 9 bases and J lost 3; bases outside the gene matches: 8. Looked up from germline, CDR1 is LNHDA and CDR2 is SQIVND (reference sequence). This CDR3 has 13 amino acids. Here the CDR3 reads CASTEGAGYEQYF. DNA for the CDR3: TGTGCCAGCACCGAGGGGGCGGGCTACGAGCAGTACTTC.

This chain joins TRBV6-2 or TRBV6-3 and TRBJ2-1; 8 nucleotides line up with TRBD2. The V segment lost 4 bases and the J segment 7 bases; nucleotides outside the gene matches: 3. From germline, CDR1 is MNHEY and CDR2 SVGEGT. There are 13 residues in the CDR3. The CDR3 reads CASSFQRENEQFF. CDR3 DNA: TGTGCCAGCAGTTTTCAGCGGGAGAATGAGCAGTTCTTC.

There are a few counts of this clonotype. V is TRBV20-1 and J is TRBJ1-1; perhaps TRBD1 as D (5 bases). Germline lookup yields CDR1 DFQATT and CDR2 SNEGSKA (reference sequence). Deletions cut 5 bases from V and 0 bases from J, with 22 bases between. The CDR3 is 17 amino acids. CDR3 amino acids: CSASGTWQKALNTEAFF. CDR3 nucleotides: TGCAGTGCTTCTGGGACCTGGCAGAAGGCTCTGAACACTGAAGCTTTCTTT.

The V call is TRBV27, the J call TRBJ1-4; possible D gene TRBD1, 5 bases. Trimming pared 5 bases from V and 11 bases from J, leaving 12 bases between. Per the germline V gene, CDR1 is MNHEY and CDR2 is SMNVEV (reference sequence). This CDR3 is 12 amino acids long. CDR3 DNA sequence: TGTGCCAGCAGTCCCAGGGTGGGGAAACTGTTTTTT. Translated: CASSPRVGKLFF.

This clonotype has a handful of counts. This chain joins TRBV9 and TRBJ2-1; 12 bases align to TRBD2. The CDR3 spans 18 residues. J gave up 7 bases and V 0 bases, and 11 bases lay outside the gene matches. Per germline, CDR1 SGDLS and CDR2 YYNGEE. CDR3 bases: TGTGCCAGCAGCGTAGATCCTAGCGGGAGGGTAGAGAGGAATGAGCAGTTCTTC. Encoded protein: CASSVDPSGRVERNEQFF.

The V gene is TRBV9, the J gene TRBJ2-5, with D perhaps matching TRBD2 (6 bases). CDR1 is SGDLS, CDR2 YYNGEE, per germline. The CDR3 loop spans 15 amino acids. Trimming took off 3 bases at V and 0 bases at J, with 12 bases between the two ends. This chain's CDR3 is CASSEVAEYQETQYF. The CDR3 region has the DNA TGTGCCAGCAGCGAGGTAGCGGAGTACCAAGAGACCCAGTACTTC.

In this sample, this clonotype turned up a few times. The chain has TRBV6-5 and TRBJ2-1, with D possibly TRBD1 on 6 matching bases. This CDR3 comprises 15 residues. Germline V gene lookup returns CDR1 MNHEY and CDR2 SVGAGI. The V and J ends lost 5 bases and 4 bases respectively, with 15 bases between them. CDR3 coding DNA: TGTGCCAGCAGTAACAGGGAGATGGGTTACAATGAGCAGTTCTTC. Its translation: CASSNREMGYNEQFF.

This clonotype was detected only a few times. CDR3 protein: CASSITGTGGADTQYF. The CDR3 DNA is TGTGCCAGCAGCATCACCGGGACAGGGGGCGCAGATACGCAGTATTTT. V is TRBV7-2 and J is TRBJ2-3; 12 nucleotides match TRBD1. The germline CDR1 and CDR2 sequences are SGHTA and FQGNSA. This CDR3 has 16 residues. V shed 5 bases, J shed 4 bases, and the junction held 7 bases outside the gene matches.

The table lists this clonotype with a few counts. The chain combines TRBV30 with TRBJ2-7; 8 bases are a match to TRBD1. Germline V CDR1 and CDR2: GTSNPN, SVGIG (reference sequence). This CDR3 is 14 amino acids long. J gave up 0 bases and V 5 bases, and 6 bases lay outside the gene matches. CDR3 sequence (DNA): TGTGCCTGGGCAACAGGGGGGACCTCCTACGAGCAGTACTTC. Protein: CAWATGGTSYEQYF. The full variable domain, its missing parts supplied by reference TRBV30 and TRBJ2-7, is SQTIHQWPATLVQPVGSPLSLECTVEGTSNPNLYWYRQAAGRGLQLLFYSVGIGQISSEVPQNLSASRPQDRQFILSSKKLLLSDSGFYLCAWATGGTSYEQYFGPGTRLTVT.

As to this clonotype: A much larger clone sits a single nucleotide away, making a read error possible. CDR3 sequence reads: CSAPRLREGGYEQYF. Here the CDR3 DNA reads TGCAGTGCCCCGCGCCTCCGGGAGGGCGGCTACGAGCAGTACTTC. This chain connects TRBV20-1 to TRBJ2-7, with 8 bases aligning to TRBD2. Losses at the gene ends were 6 bases for V and 3 bases for J; bases not matched to a gene: 13. CDR1 is DFQATT and CDR2 is SNEGSKA in the germline V gene (reference sequence). The CDR3 has 15 residues.

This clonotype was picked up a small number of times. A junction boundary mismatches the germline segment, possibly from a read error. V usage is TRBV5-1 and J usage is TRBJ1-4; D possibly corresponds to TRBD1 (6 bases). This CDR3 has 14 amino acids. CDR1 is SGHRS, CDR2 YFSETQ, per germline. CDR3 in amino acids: CASSLAGANEKLFF. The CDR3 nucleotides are TGTGCCAGCAGCTTAGCAGGGGCGAATGAAAAACTGTTTTTT.

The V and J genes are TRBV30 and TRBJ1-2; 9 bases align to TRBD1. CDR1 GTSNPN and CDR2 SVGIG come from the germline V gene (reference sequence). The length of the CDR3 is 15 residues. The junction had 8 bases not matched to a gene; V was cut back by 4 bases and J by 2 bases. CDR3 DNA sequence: TGTGCCTGGAATCCCTACAGGGGGCAGAACTATGGCTACACCTTC. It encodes CAWNPYRGQNYGYTF.

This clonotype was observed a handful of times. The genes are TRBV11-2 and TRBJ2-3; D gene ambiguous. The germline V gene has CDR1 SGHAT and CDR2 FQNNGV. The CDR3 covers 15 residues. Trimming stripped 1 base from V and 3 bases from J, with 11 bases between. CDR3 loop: CASSLVPAQTDTQYF. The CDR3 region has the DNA TGTGCCAGCAGCTTAGTCCCAGCGCAGACAGATACGCAGTATTTT.

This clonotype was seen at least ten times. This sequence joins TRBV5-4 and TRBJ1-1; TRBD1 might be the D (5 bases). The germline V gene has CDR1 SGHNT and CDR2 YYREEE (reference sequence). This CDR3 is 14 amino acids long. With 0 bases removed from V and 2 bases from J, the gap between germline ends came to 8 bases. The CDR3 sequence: CASSLGQHNTEAFF. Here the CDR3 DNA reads TGTGCCAGCAGCTTGGGACAGCATAACACTGAAGCTTTCTTT.

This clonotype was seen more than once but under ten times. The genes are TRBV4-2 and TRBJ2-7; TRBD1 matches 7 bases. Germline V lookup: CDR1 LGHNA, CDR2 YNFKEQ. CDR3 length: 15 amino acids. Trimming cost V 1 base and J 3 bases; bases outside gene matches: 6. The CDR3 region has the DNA TGTGCCAGCAGCCAAGCAGACAGGGCTAACTACGAGCAGTACTTC. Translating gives CASSQADRANYEQYF.